This T cell receptor (delta chain) was observed in a study of gammadelta T cells in human blood. Overall study findings and caveats: Polyclonal expansion of innate γδ T cells after birth appeared microbially driven.

V was pared by 2 bases and J by 3 bases, with 25 bases of the junction left unmatched. The CDR3 has 23 residues. Germline loops: CDR1 TSWWSYY, CDR2 QGS. TCRdb re-called the RT-PCR reads via CATT. In the table there are more than 900 delta-chain clones, roughly 8% of which are singletons. By share of the sample, this clone is medium-sized. Its antigen is unidentified. The receptor was derived from a human donor. The chain links TRDV1 to TRDJ1, with TRDD3 matching over 12 bases. Input material: non-Vgamma9Vdelta2 gamma-delta T cells from adult blood. CDR3 protein: CALGEGLYGENHWGIQPPDKLIF. Written as DNA, the CDR3 is TGTGCTCTTGGGGAAGGACTCTATGGGGAAAATCACTGGGGGATACAACCCCCCGATAAACTCATCTTT.